The sequence of this T cell receptor (beta chain) was determined in a study of cytomegalovirus exposure and HLA in healthy donors. Amplification used 60 Vbeta primers and 13 Jbeta primers. Measured with immunoSEQ multiplex PCR; TCRdb has only the in-frame clones, and not every one. The sample carries approximately 70,000 clones, around 70% recorded once. This clonotype was obtained from a woman in her twenties or thirties in good health and CMV-seropositive. Sequenced input: PBMCs.

The CDR3 here is CASSPGQNTEAFF. The CDR3 DNA reads TGTGCCAGCAGCCCGGGACAGAACACTGAAGCTTTCTTT. The chain links TRBV14 to TRBJ1-1; possible D gene TRBD1, 6 bases. CDR1 and CDR2 (germline): SGHDN, FVKESK. The length of the CDR3 is 13 residues. Trimming took 4 bases from V and 1 from J, leaving 7 bases between them.